This TCR beta chain comes out of a study of OX40 agonist ivuxolimab in advanced cancers. Across the whole study: The study enrolled dose-escalation patients with hepatocellular carcinoma, melanoma, renal cell or head and neck cancer.

Study-wide points: Within 6 weeks, CD4+ and CD8+ blood T cells expanded clonally at 0.1 to 3.0 mg/kg. Expanded clones were, on average, more numerous among CD8+ T cells than CD4+.

Sequenced by immunoSEQ multiplex PCR; TCRdb stores in-frame clones only, minus some. There are around 100,000 clones in the sample; 91% occur only once, and 0.54% lies in the top ten. On this clone: Its specificity is not known.

Exclusion applied to patients with autoimmune disease history or systemic immunosuppression. The CDR3 runs to 13 residues. Trimming took off 1 base at V and 5 bases at J, with 8 bases between the two ends. Germline CDR1 SGHVS, CDR2 FNYEAQ. This specimen was CD4+ or CD8+ T cells sorted from blood, taken in a trial of the OX40 agonist ivuxolimab. The chain joins TRBV7-6 to TRBJ2-5, with unresolved D. This TCR came from an adult with an advanced solid tumor such as melanoma, head and neck, liver or kidney cancer. The chain's CDR3 is CASSLEGPETQYF. DNA of the CDR3: TGTGCCAGCAGCTTAGAAGGTCCGGAGACCCAGTACTTC.